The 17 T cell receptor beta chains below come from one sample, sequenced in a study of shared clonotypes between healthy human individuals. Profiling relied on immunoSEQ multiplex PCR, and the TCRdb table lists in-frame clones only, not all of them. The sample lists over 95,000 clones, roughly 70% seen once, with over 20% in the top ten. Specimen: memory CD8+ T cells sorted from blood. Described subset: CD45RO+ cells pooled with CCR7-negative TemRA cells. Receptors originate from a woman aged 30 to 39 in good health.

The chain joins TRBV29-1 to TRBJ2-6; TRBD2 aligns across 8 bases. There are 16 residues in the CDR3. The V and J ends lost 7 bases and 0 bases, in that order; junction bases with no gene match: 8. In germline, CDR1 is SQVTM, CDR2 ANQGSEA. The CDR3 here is CSAELAGSSGANVLTF. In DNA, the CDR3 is TGCAGCGCCGAGTTAGCGGGAAGCTCTGGGGCCAACGTCCTGACTTTC.

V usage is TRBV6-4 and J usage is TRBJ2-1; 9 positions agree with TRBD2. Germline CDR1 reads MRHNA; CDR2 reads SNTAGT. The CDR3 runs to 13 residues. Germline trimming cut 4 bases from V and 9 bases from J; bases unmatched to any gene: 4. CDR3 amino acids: CASSGTSESEQFF. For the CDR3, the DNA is TGTGCCAGCAGTGGGACTAGCGAGAGTGAGCAGTTCTTC.

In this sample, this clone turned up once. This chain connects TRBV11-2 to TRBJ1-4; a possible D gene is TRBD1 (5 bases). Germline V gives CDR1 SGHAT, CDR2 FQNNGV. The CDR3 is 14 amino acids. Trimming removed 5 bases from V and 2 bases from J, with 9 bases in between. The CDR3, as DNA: TGTGCCAGCAGCGCAGGGAGGACTAATGAAAAACTGTTTTTT. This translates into CASSAGRTNEKLFF.

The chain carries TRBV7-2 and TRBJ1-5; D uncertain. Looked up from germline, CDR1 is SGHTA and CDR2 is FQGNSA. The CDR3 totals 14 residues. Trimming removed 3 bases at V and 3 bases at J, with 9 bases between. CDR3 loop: CASSFKPNNQPQHF. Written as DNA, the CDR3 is TGTGCCAGCAGCTTTAAACCCAACAATCAGCCCCAGCATTTT.

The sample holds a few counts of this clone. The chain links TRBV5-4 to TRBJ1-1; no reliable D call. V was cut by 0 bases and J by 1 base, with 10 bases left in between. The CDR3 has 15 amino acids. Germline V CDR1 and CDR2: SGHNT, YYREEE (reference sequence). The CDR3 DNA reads TGTGCCAGCAGCTTGGGGCCGGGAGGGAACACTGAAGCTTTCTTT. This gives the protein CASSLGPGGNTEAFF.

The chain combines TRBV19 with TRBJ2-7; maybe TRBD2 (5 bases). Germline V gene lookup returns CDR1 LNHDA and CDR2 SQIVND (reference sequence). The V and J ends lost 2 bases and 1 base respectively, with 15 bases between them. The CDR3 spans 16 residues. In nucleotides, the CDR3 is TGTGCCAGTAGTATAAGCGGTTCGTCGGGGTCCTACGAGCAGTACTTC. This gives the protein CASSISGSSGSYEQYF.

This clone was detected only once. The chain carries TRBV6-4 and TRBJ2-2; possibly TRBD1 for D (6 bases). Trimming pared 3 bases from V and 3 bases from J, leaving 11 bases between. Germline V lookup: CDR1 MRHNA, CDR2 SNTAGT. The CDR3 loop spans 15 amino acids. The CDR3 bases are TGTGCCAGCAGTGAGGACCCAGGGGACACCGGGGAGCTGTTTTTT. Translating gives CASSEDPGDTGELFF.

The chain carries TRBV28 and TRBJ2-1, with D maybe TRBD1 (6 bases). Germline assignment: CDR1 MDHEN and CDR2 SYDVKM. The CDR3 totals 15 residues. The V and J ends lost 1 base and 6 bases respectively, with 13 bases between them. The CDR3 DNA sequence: TGTGCCAGCAGTTTATACCTGAACAGGGTCAATGAGCAGTTCTTC. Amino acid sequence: CASSLYLNRVNEQFF.

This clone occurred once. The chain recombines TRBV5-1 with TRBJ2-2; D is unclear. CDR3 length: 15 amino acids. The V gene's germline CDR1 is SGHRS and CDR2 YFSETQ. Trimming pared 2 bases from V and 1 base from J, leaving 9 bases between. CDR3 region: CASSFGSGNTGELFF. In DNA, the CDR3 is TGCGCCAGCAGCTTTGGGTCCGGGAACACCGGGGAGCTGTTTTTT.

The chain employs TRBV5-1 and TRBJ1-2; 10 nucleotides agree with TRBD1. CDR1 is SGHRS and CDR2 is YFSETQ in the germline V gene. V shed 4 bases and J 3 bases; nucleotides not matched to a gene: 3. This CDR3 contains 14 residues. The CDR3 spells CASSGTGVDYGYTF. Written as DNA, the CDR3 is TGCGCCAGCAGCGGGACAGGGGTGGACTATGGCTACACCTTC.

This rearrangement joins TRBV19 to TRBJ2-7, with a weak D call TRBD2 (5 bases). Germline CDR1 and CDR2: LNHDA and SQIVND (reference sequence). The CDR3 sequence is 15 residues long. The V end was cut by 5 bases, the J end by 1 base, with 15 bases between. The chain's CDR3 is CASSSRTVDSYEQYF. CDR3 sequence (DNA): TGTGCCAGTAGTTCAAGGACTGTTGATTCCTACGAGCAGTACTTC.

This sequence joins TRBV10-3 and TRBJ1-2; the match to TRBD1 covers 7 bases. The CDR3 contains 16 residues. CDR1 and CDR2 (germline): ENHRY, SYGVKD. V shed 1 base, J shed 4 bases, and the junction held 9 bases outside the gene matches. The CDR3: CAISEFSRGTSYGYTF. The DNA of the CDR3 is TGTGCCATCAGTGAGTTTAGCAGGGGGACGAGCTATGGCTACACCTTC.

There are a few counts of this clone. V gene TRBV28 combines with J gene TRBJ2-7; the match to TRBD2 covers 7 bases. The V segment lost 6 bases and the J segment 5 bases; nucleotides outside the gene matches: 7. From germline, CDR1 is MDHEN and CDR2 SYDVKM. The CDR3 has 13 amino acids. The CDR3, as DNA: TGTGCCAGCAGGGGGGAGGGATTCAACGAGCAGTACTTC. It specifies CASRGEGFNEQYF.

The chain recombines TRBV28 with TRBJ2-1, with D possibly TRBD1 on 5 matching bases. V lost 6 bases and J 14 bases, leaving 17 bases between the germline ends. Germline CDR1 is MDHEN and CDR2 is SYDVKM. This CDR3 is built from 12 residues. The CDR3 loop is CASSVGHRPEFF. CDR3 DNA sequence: TGTGCCAGCAGCGTGGGGCACAGACCAGAGTTCTTC.

CDR3 sequence reads: CASSLAGTRNTEQYF. CDR3 in DNA: TGTGCCAGCAGCTTAGCCGGGACAAGGAATACCGAGCAGTACTTC. V gene TRBV7-9 combines with J gene TRBJ2-7; weak D call: TRBD1 (6 bases). Germline values: CDR1 SEHNR, CDR2 FQNEAQ (reference sequence). V was trimmed by 0 bases and J by 6 bases, leaving 15 bases between them. The CDR3 contains 15 residues.

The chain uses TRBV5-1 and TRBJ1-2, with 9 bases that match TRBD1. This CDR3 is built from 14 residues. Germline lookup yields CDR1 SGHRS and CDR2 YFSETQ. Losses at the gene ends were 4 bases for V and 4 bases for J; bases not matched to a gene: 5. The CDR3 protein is CASSGGTGPYGYTF. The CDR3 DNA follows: TGCGCCAGCAGCGGCGGGACAGGGCCCTATGGCTACACCTTC. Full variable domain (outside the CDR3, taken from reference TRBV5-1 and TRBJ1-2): KAGVTQTPRYLIKTRGQQVTLSCSPISGHRSVSWYQQTPGQGLQFLFEYFSETQRNKGNFPGRFSGRQFSNSRSEMNVSTLELGDSALYLCASSGGTGPYGYTFGSGTRLTVV.

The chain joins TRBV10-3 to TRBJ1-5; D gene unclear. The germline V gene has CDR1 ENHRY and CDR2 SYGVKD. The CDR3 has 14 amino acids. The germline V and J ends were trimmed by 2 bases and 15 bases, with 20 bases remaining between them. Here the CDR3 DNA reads TGTGCCATCAGTGAGCAAATTCCGCGAGCCCCGGGGCATTTT. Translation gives CAISEQIPRAPGHF.